The 30 T cell receptor beta chains in this list originate from one sample, sequenced in a study of beta chain features in type 1 diabetes. These receptors' targets are unknown. Sequenced material consisted of expressed TCRB transcripts (all of the isolated RNA was reverse transcribed). Using immunoSEQ multiplex PCR, the repertoire was profiled, and TCRdb retains in-frame clones only, with some absent. There are about 650,000 clones in the sample; under 15% occur only once, and around 0.12% lies in the top ten. Study-wide findings and caveats: Type 1 diabetes patients showed a moderate but significant shortening of TCRB CDR3s in all four CD4+ subsets.

What was sequenced was naive CD4+ T cells from blood. The source is a man aged 30 to 45 with type 1 diabetes.

This chain connects TRBV6-5 to TRBJ1-1; D ambiguous. V shed 4 bases and J shed 0 bases, with 12 bases lying between them. The V gene's germline CDR1 is MNHEY and CDR2 SVGAGI. The CDR3 consists of 15 residues. The CDR3 region has the DNA TGTGCCAGCAGTTCCCGGCCGACAATGAACACTGAAGCTTTCTTT. It is translated as CASSSRPTMNTEAFF.

This clone has more than one count but fewer than ten. The rearrangement links TRBV30 to TRBJ2-5, with 7 nucleotides matching TRBD2. The V gene end was trimmed by 3 bases and the J gene end by 5 bases; junction bases not matched to a gene: 12. The CDR3 runs to 15 residues. CDR1 GTSNPN and CDR2 SVGIG come from the germline V gene (reference sequence). The CDR3 loop reads CAWRGSSGRRETQYF. As DNA, the CDR3 is TGTGCCTGGAGGGGGAGTAGCGGGCGAAGGGAGACCCAGTACTTC.

As to this clone: The sample contains more than one DNA sequence encoding this CDR3. The gene calls are TRBV25-1 and TRBJ2-7; 9 bases are shared with TRBD1. CDR3 length equals 13 residues. Germline values: CDR1 MGHDK, CDR2 SYGVNS. Trimming removed 6 bases from V and 2 bases from J; junction bases left unmatched: 2. The CDR3 loop reads CASRRTGAYEQYF. CDR3 DNA: TGTGCCAGCAGGAGGACAGGGGCCTACGAGCAGTACTTC.

There are a few counts of this clone. This CDR3 is also generated by other DNA sequences in the sample. This chain uses TRBV7-2 with TRBJ2-3; D is unclear. Between the trimmed V and J ends, which lost 6 bases and 2 bases, there was a span of 6 bases. The CDR3 covers 12 residues. CDR1 SGHTA and CDR2 FQGNSA come from the germline V gene. The DNA of the CDR3 is TGTGCCAGCAGTCCCTACACAGATACGCAGTATTTT. Amino acids: CASSPYTDTQYF.

This chain connects TRBV5-1 to TRBJ1-6; weak D call: TRBD1 (5 bases). The germline V gene encodes CDR1 SGHRS and CDR2 YFSETQ. The length of the CDR3 is 15 residues. V lost 3 bases and J lost 7, with 14 bases in between. The CDR3 DNA follows: TGCGCCAGCAGCTGGGCGGGGGGAGGAAATTCACCCCTCCACTTT. Its translation is CASSWAGGGNSPLHF.

This clone has more than one count but fewer than ten. The chain joins TRBV7-9 to TRBJ2-7; D gene unclear. The CDR3 spans 12 residues. The ends were cut back, 3 bases at V and 9 bases at J, with 12 bases in the middle. Germline V gives CDR1 SEHNR, CDR2 FQNEAQ (reference sequence). CDR3 protein: CASSLSGPGQYF. The DNA of the CDR3 is TGTGCCAGCAGCTTGTCAGGACCTGGGCAGTACTTC.

The CDR3 here is CASSFGGLGYGYTF. CDR3 nucleotides: TGTGCCAGCAGCTTTGGAGGGCTAGGCTATGGCTACACCTTC. This rearrangement joins TRBV7-2 to TRBJ1-2, with D unclear. Trimming removed 3 bases at V and 4 bases at J, with 12 bases between. This CDR3 is built from 14 residues. Germline V gene data show CDR1 as SGHTA and CDR2 as FQGNSA.

This clone was counted a few times. The chain uses TRBV27 and TRBJ1-2; 7 positions agree with TRBD1. After removal of 3 bases from V and 4 bases from J, the junction contained 8 bases not matched to a gene. Germline V gene lookup returns CDR1 MNHEY and CDR2 SMNVEV (reference sequence). The CDR3 runs to 15 residues. The CDR3 region has the DNA TGTGCCAGCAGTTTCAGACTCAAGGGGGCCTATGGCTACACCTTC. This encodes CASSFRLKGAYGYTF.

V gene TRBV5-1 combines with J gene TRBJ2-3; 11 bases are shared with TRBD1. The CDR3 totals 16 residues. Germline values: CDR1 SGHRS, CDR2 YFSETQ. J lost 5 bases, V lost 2 bases, and 7 bases had no gene match. Here the CDR3 DNA reads TGCGCCAGCAGCTTTCCGGACAGGGGGCAGAAAGATACGCAGTATTTT. The encoded protein is CASSFPDRGQKDTQYF. Complete variable domain (other parts from reference TRBV5-1 and TRBJ2-3): KAGVTQTPRYLIKTRGQQVTLSCSPISGHRSVSWYQQTPGQGLQFLFEYFSETQRNKGNFPGRFSGRQFSNSRSEMNVSTLELGDSALYLCASSFPDRGQKDTQYFGPGTRLTVL.

Written as DNA, the CDR3 is TGTGCCAGCAGCTACGGACGGACCTACGAGCAGTACTTC. This encodes CASSYGRTYEQYF. V gene TRBV7-2 combines with J gene TRBJ2-7; D remains unclear. The germline gives CDR1 SGHTA, CDR2 FQGNSA. The ends were cut back, 4 bases at V and 2 bases at J, with 9 bases in the middle. CDR3 length equals 13 residues. The full variable domain, in which reference TRBV7-2 and TRBJ2-7 provide the parts outside the CDR3, is GAGVSQSPSNKVTEKGKDVELRCDPISGHTALYWYRQSLGQGLEFLIYFQGNSAPDKSGLPSDRFSAERTGGSVSTLTIQRTQQEDSAVYLCASSYGRTYEQYFGPGTRLTVT.

As regards this clone: Other DNA sequences in this sample translate to the same CDR3. The chain links TRBV30 to TRBJ1-3, with D hard to call. The CDR3 is 13 amino acids. Per the germline V gene, CDR1 is GTSNPN and CDR2 is SVGIG (reference sequence). V shed 0 bases and J shed 1 base, with 4 bases lying between them. DNA of the CDR3: TGTGCCTGGAGTGTTCGGTCTGGAAACACCATATATTTT. This encodes CAWSVRSGNTIYF.

The CDR3 DNA sequence: TGTGCCAGCAGCCATGGGACCCTGGGGACTGAAGCTTTCTTT. It translates to CASSHGTLGTEAFF. J is TRBJ1-1 and V is TRBV7-2; tentative D call: TRBD1 (5 bases). The CDR3 has 14 amino acids. Germline CDR1 SGHTA, CDR2 FQGNSA. V lost 5 bases to trimming and J lost 5 bases, with 15 bases between them.

V is TRBV19 and J is TRBJ1-2; 8 bases are a match to TRBD1. V shed 1 base, J shed 4 bases, and the junction held 5 bases outside the gene matches. The CDR3 sequence is 15 residues long. CDR1 LNHDA and CDR2 SQIVND come from the germline V gene (reference sequence). In DNA form, the CDR3 reads TGTGCCAGTAGTATAGGGGGACAGGCACTCTATGGCTACACCTTC. This translates into CASSIGGQALYGYTF.

The chain is built from TRBV7-8 and TRBJ2-7; D remains ambiguous. CDR3 length: 13 residues. The germline V and J ends were trimmed by 5 bases and 3 bases, with 11 bases remaining between them. Germline-derived CDR1 and CDR2 are SGHVS and FQNEAQ. The CDR3 nucleotides read TGTGCCAGCAGCCTTCGGACCTTCTACGAGCAGTACTTC. As protein: CASSLRTFYEQYF. The variable domain in full, completed from reference TRBV7-8 and TRBJ2-7, reads GAGVSQSPRYKVAKRGQDVALRCDPISGHVSLFWYQQALGQGPEFLTYFQNEAQLDKSGLPSDRFFAERPEGSVSTLKIQRTQQEDSAVYLCASSLRTFYEQYFGPGTRLTVT.

The chain is built from TRBV4-3 and TRBJ1-5; a weak D match, TRBD1 (6 bases). The V end lost 0 bases, the J end lost 6 bases, and 18 bases lay between the germline ends. There are 17 residues in the CDR3. Germline values: CDR1 LGHNA, CDR2 YSLEER. CDR3 sequence: CASSQDFRGGGVQPQHF. CDR3 sequence (DNA): TGCGCCAGCAGCCAAGACTTTCGAGGAGGGGGTGTTCAGCCCCAGCATTTT.

V and J are TRBV9 and TRBJ1-2; no reliable D call. This CDR3 spans 14 amino acids. The ends were cut back, 0 bases at V and 8 bases at J, with 14 bases in the middle. The germline V gene has CDR1 SGDLS and CDR2 YYNGEE. The CDR3 region has the DNA TGTGCCAGCAGCGTAGAAATCGGAACGGGGGGCTACACCTTC. This translates into CASSVEIGTGGYTF. The full variable domain, in which reference TRBV9 and TRBJ1-2 provide the parts outside the CDR3, is DSGVTQTPKHLITATGQRVTLRCSPRSGDLSVYWYQQSLDQGLQFLIQYYNGEERAKGNILERFSAQQFPDLHSELNLSSLELGDSALYFCASSVEIGTGGYTFGSGTRLTVV.

The chain links TRBV14 to TRBJ2-4, with a tentative D call TRBD1 (5 bases). Germline V lookup: CDR1 SGHDN, CDR2 FVKESK. The length of the CDR3 is 17 residues. V lost 0 bases, J lost 1 base, and 13 bases lay in between. For the CDR3, the DNA is TGTGCCAGCAGCCAAGATGGGGTCGCAGGGGCCAAAAACATTCAGTACTTC. It translates to CASSQDGVAGAKNIQYF.

J is TRBJ1-1 and V is TRBV4-1; D remains unclear. Germline V CDR1 and CDR2: MGHRA, YSYEKL. V shed 0 bases and J shed 0 bases, with 14 bases lying between them. This CDR3 has 17 amino acids. CDR3 residues: CASSQELENWVNTEAFF. The CDR3 region has the DNA TGCGCCAGCAGCCAAGAGTTAGAGAATTGGGTGAACACTGAAGCTTTCTTT.

This clone occurred a few times. The CDR3: CSVRPDGNTIYF. The CDR3 coding sequence is TGCAGCGTTAGGCCCGACGGAAACACCATATATTTT. The J gene is TRBJ1-3, the V gene TRBV29-1; D is uncertain. The V gene lost 5 bases and the J gene lost 4 bases, with 9 bases spanning the gap. The germline V gene encodes CDR1 SQVTM and CDR2 ANQGSEA. This CDR3 has 12 amino acids.

V and J are TRBV11-3 and TRBJ2-3, with TRBD1 as a possible D gene (6 bases). Trimming removed 5 bases at V and 4 bases at J, with 19 bases between. Per germline, CDR1 SGHNT and CDR2 YENEEA. The CDR3 runs 16 residues. CDR3 coding DNA: TGTGCCAGCAGCCCGGAAACAGGGTATTACGCAGATACGCAGTATTTT. This sequence encodes CASSPETGYYADTQYF.

This chain connects TRBV7-9 to TRBJ1-6; 7 bases are a match to TRBD1. Germline CDR1 SEHNR, CDR2 FQNEAQ (reference sequence). This CDR3 has 13 residues. Trimming cost V 8 bases and J 9 bases; bases outside gene matches: 7. This chain's CDR3 is CASPGGSLSPLHF. The CDR3 DNA is TGTGCCAGCCCAGGGGGATCCCTTTCACCCCTCCACTTT.

This clone was seen a few times. This chain connects TRBV29-1 to TRBJ2-5; 10 bases match TRBD1. This CDR3 is 13 amino acids long. The germline gives CDR1 SQVTM, CDR2 ANQGSEA. The ends lost 5 bases at V and 3 bases at J; junction bases unmatched: 3. CDR3 protein: CSVWTGGKETQYF. The CDR3 nucleotides are TGCAGCGTTTGGACAGGGGGTAAAGAGACCCAGTACTTC.

This clone has only a few counts. The chain combines TRBV19 with TRBJ1-2; TRBD1 is a possible D gene (5 bases). Trimming pared 3 bases from V and 4 bases from J, leaving 12 bases between. The CDR3 length is 14 residues. The germline V gene encodes CDR1 LNHDA and CDR2 SQIVND (reference sequence). The DNA of the CDR3 is TGTGCCAGTAGTATCCAGACAGCTCCCTATGGCTACACCTTC. This translates into CASSIQTAPYGYTF.

The rearrangement uses TRBV29-1 and TRBJ2-1; D perhaps matches TRBD2 (5 bases). Trimming shortened V by 4 bases and J by 5 bases, and 15 bases separated the two germline ends. CDR3 length equals 14 residues. Looked up from germline, CDR1 is SQVTM and CDR2 is ANQGSEA. Written as DNA, the CDR3 is TGCAGCGTTGCTATGACTAACTTCAACAATGAGCAGTTCTTC. Its protein is CSVAMTNFNNEQFF.

This chain joins TRBV5-6 and TRBJ1-5; no reliable D call. Per germline, CDR1 SGHDT and CDR2 YYEEEE. The V end lost 4 bases, the J end lost 2 bases, and 19 bases lay between the germline ends. This CDR3 has 17 amino acids. The CDR3 protein is CASSPSGPLRGNQPQHF. In nucleotides, the CDR3 is TGTGCCAGCAGCCCATCCGGACCGTTACGGGGCAATCAGCCCCAGCATTTT.

This clone appeared a few times. This chain uses TRBV2 with TRBJ1-1; TRBD1 might be the D (6 bases). The CDR3 is 13 residues long. Deletions cut 8 bases from V and 1 base from J, with 11 bases between. CDR1 SNHLY and CDR2 FYNNEI come from the germline V gene. Written as DNA, the CDR3 is TGTGCCAGCTATGGACAGCCGAACACTGAAGCTTTCTTT. It is translated as CASYGQPNTEAFF. Together with reference TRBV2 and TRBJ1-1, the CDR3 gives the full variable domain: EPEVTQTPSHQVTQMGQEVILRCVPISNHLYFYWYRQILGQKVEFLVSFYNNEISEKSEIFDDQFSVERPDGSNFTLKIRSTKLEDSAMYFCASYGQPNTEAFFGQGTRLTVV.

The CDR3 protein is CASESRGTNYGYTF. The CDR3 DNA sequence: TGTGCCAGCGAGTCTCGGGGAACTAACTATGGCTACACCTTC. J is TRBJ1-2 and V is TRBV28, with unresolved D. Per the germline V gene, CDR1 is MDHEN and CDR2 is SYDVKM. The CDR3 runs to 14 residues. V was pared by 8 bases and J by 0 bases, with 13 bases between.

This clone was seen only a few times. The CDR3 nucleotides read TGTGCCAGCAGCTCCCACCGGGACAGGGGGTGGAACACTGAAGCTTTCTTT. Translated: CASSSHRDRGWNTEAFF. This chain links TRBV11-2 with TRBJ1-1; TRBD1 aligns across 11 bases. Germline CDR1 and CDR2: SGHAT and FQNNGV. The J segment lost 1 base and the V segment lost 4 bases, leaving 8 bases of the junction unmatched. The CDR3 has 17 amino acids.

The chain uses TRBV7-2 and TRBJ2-3, with D maybe TRBD1 (6 bases). This CDR3 comprises 13 residues. The germline V gene encodes CDR1 SGHTA and CDR2 FQGNSA. Trimming removed 5 bases from V and 3 bases from J, with 9 bases in between. CDR3 sequence: CASSTTGTDTQYF. CDR3 sequence (DNA): TGTGCCAGCAGCACCACAGGGACAGATACGCAGTATTTT.

This clone was picked up a small number of times. The V call is TRBV5-1, the J call TRBJ1-5, with D possibly TRBD1 on 6 matching bases. Germline-derived CDR1 and CDR2 are SGHRS and YFSETQ. Trimming removed 7 bases at V and 7 bases at J, with 21 bases between. The CDR3 has 15 residues. Here the CDR3 reads CASRPNTGSGQPQHF. CDR3 coding DNA: TGCGCCAGCCGTCCAAACACAGGGTCGGGGCAGCCCCAGCATTTT.